This T cell receptor beta chain was sequenced in a study of blood T cell repertoires in COVID-19. In the study overall: Acute and convalescent COVID-19 specimens originated in the United States, Italy and Spain.

Trimming at V came to 4 bases and at J to 0 bases, leaving 5 bases not matched to a gene. The CDR3 sequence is 16 residues long. Germline values: CDR1 MGHRA, CDR2 YSYEKL. Each recovered donor of Cohort 3 presented with two negative PCRs, clearance, or symptom resolution. This table comes from immunoSEQ multiplex PCR, and its TCRdb copy is limited to in-frame clones, with some not included. The sample lists around 300,000 clones, roughly 85% occurring once. This clonotype was obtained from a woman aged 45-65 years who had recovered from COVID-19. The specimen sequenced was PBMCs or T cells enriched from blood (not recorded which). The J gene is TRBJ2-3, the V gene TRBV4-1; TRBD2 agrees at 9 bases. The CDR3 DNA reads TGCGCCAGCAGCCGACTAGCGGTTTCTAGCACAGATACGCAGTATTTT. It encodes CASSRLAVSSTDTQYF.